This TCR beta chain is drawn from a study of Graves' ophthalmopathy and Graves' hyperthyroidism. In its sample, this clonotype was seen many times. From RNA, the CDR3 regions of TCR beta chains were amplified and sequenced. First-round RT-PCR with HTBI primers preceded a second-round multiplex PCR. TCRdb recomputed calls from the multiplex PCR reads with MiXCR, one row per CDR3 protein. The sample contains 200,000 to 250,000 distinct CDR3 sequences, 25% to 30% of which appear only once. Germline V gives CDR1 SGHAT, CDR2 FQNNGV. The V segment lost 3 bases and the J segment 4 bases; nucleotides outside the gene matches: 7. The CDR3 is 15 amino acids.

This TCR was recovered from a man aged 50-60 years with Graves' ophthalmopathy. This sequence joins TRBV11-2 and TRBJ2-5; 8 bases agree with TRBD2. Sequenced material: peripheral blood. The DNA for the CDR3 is TGTGCCAGCAGCTTGGGGCGGGAGGTTGGAGAGACCCAGTACTTC. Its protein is CASSLGREVGETQYF.